Listed below are T cell receptor beta chains from one sample, sequenced in a study of blood T cell repertoires in COVID-19. The table came from immunoSEQ multiplex PCR; TCRdb's copy has only in-frame clones and leaves some out. Counted here are over 50,000 clones, approximately 80% occurring once; the ten biggest clones make up around 6.4%. The sequencing input was peripheral blood. Receptor source: a woman aged 45-60 years with active or convalescent COVID-19. CDR3s include the opening cysteine and the closing phenylalanine or tryptophan. The order of the fields is J gene, D gene, V gene, clone size, CDR3 DNA, CDR3 protein. D genes are given only for firm matches. Clone size is shown for a subset of rows, as once, few, many or a class of expanded clone.

j_gene: TRBJ1-1
d_gene: TRBD1
v_gene: TRBV19
abundance: -
CDR3nt: TGTGCCAGTAGTACCGTCCCGCTTGGGACAGGGGACGGGACTGAAGCTTTCTTT
CDR3aa: CASSTVPLGTGDGTEAFF

j_gene: TRBJ2-1
d_gene: TRBD2
v_gene: TRBV25-1
abundance: -
CDR3nt: TGTGCCACAGCGGGGGATGGGGATGAGCAGTTCTTC
CDR3aa: CATAGDGDEQFF

j_gene: TRBJ2-3
d_gene: TRBD2
v_gene: TRBV24-1
abundance: -
CDR3nt: TGTGCCACCAGTGATTTAGCGGGAGGCCTCACAGATACGCAGTATTTT
CDR3aa: CATSDLAGGLTDTQYF

j_gene: TRBJ2-1
d_gene: -
v_gene: TRBV7-2
abundance: once
CDR3nt: TGTGCCAGCAGCTTAATCCTAGCGAGTGTGGGGGGTGAGCAGTTCTTC
CDR3aa: CASSLILASVGGEQFF

j_gene: TRBJ2-2
d_gene: -
v_gene: TRBV25-1
abundance: few
CDR3nt: TGTGCCATCCGCGCGACGAACACCGGGGAGCTGTTTTTT
CDR3aa: CAIRATNTGELFF

j_gene: TRBJ1-6
d_gene: -
v_gene: TRBV4-3
abundance: -
CDR3nt: TGCGCCAGCAGCCAAGAGGAAGGGAGGAATTCACCCCTCCACTTT
CDR3aa: CASSQEEGRNSPLHF

j_gene: TRBJ1-5
d_gene: -
v_gene: TRBV7-2
abundance: -
CDR3nt: TGTGCCAGCAGCCAGTTGCTTAGCAATCAGCCCCAGCATTTT
CDR3aa: CASSQLLSNQPQHF

j_gene: TRBJ2-7
d_gene: TRBD2
v_gene: TRBV5-4
abundance: -
CDR3nt: TGTGCCAGCAGCGATCTAGCGGGAGATAGCTACGAGCAGTACTTC
CDR3aa: CASSDLAGDSYEQYF

j_gene: TRBJ2-5
d_gene: -
v_gene: TRBV7-3
abundance: -
CDR3nt: TGTGCCAGCAGCTTGGCCGGGGAGACCCAGTACTTC
CDR3aa: CASSLAGETQYF

j_gene: TRBJ2-3
d_gene: -
v_gene: TRBV7-3
abundance: few
CDR3nt: TGTGCCAGCAGCCGACAGACTAGCACAGATACGCAGTATTTT
CDR3aa: CASSRQTSTDTQYF

j_gene: TRBJ1-1
d_gene: -
v_gene: TRBV3-1/TRBV3-2
abundance: -
CDR3nt: TGTGCCAGCAGCCAACGGGGTTTTAGTAATGAAGCTTTCTTT
CDR3aa: CASSQRGFSNEAFF

j_gene: TRBJ2-5
d_gene: TRBD2
v_gene: TRBV24-1
abundance: -
CDR3nt: TGTGCCACCAGTGACCAGAACAGACTAGCGGGAGAAGGAGAGACCCAGTACTTC
CDR3aa: CATSDQNRLAGEGETQYF

j_gene: TRBJ2-1
d_gene: TRBD1
v_gene: TRBV7-2
abundance: -
CDR3nt: TGTGCCAGCAGCTTAGCCGGGACAGGGGGCGATGAGCAGTTCTTC
CDR3aa: CASSLAGTGGDEQFF

j_gene: TRBJ2-7
d_gene: TRBD2
v_gene: TRBV27
abundance: few
CDR3nt: TGTGCCAGCAGTCAGGACACCACTAGCGTAGTCTACGAGCAGTACTTC
CDR3aa: CASSQDTTSVVYEQYF

j_gene: TRBJ1-5
d_gene: -
v_gene: TRBV21-1
abundance: -
CDR3nt: TGTGCCAGCCGCAGGAATAGGGGACACTCTCAGCCCCAGCATTTT
CDR3aa: CASRRNRGHSQPQHF

j_gene: TRBJ2-7
d_gene: TRBD1
v_gene: TRBV6-5
abundance: -
CDR3nt: TGTGCCAGCAGCCGGGGACAGAAGGGCTACGAGCAGTACTTC
CDR3aa: CASSRGQKGYEQYF

j_gene: TRBJ1-1
d_gene: -
v_gene: TRBV11-2
abundance: -
CDR3nt: TGTGCCAGCAGTCCAGATCCGAACACTGAAGCTTTCTTT
CDR3aa: CASSPDPNTEAFF

j_gene: TRBJ2-1
d_gene: TRBD2
v_gene: TRBV7-3
abundance: -
CDR3nt: TGTGCCAGCAGCCGGACTAGCGGGAGCTCCTACAATGAGCAGTTCTTC
CDR3aa: CASSRTSGSSYNEQFF

j_gene: TRBJ2-1
d_gene: TRBD2
v_gene: TRBV14
abundance: -
CDR3nt: TGTGCCAGCAGCCACTTGCGGCTAGCGGGAGAGGGCAATGAGCAGTTCTTC
CDR3aa: CASSHLRLAGEGNEQFF

j_gene: TRBJ2-1
d_gene: TRBD2
v_gene: TRBV30
abundance: -
CDR3nt: TGTGCCCGGGGGGGACTAGCGGGAGACAATGAGCAGTTCTTC
CDR3aa: CARGGLAGDNEQFF

j_gene: TRBJ2-7
d_gene: TRBD1
v_gene: TRBV4-1
abundance: -
CDR3nt: TGCGCCAGCAGCCACACGGGGGACAGGATCTACGAGCAGTACTTC
CDR3aa: CASSHTGDRIYEQYF

j_gene: TRBJ2-7
d_gene: -
v_gene: TRBV3-1/TRBV3-2
abundance: few
CDR3nt: TGTGCCAGCAGCCAAGCACCGTTACAGGGCGAGCAGTACTTC
CDR3aa: CASSQAPLQGEQYF

j_gene: TRBJ1-1
d_gene: -
v_gene: TRBV9
abundance: -
CDR3nt: TGTGCCAGCAGCGGCGGTCGGCCCGAAGCTTTCTTT
CDR3aa: CASSGGRPEAFF

j_gene: TRBJ2-1
d_gene: -
v_gene: TRBV15
abundance: -
CDR3nt: TGTGCCACCAGCAGGAATAGTAACAATGAGCAGTTCTTC
CDR3aa: CATSRNSNNEQFF

j_gene: TRBJ2-7
d_gene: TRBD2
v_gene: TRBV11-1
abundance: -
CDR3nt: TGTGCCAGCAGCTTGTCCGGGACTAGCCCCTACGAGCAGTACTTC
CDR3aa: CASSLSGTSPYEQYF

j_gene: TRBJ1-2
d_gene: TRBD1
v_gene: TRBV13
abundance: -
CDR3nt: TGTGCCAGCAGCTTAGGACAGGGGCTCCACTATGGCTACACCTTC
CDR3aa: CASSLGQGLHYGYTF

j_gene: TRBJ2-1
d_gene: -
v_gene: TRBV12-2
abundance: -
CDR3nt: TGTGCAAGTCGCGGGGTAGCGGCCTACAATGAGCAGTTCTTC
CDR3aa: CASRGVAAYNEQFF

j_gene: TRBJ2-3
d_gene: TRBD1
v_gene: TRBV7-9
abundance: -
CDR3nt: TGTGCCAGCAGCGGACAGGGTTCGACAGATACGCAGTATTTT
CDR3aa: CASSGQGSTDTQYF

j_gene: TRBJ2-7
d_gene: TRBD2
v_gene: TRBV6-6
abundance: -
CDR3nt: TGTGCCAGCAGTAGCTTAGCGGGCCTCTACGAGCAGTACTTC
CDR3aa: CASSSLAGLYEQYF

j_gene: TRBJ1-1
d_gene: -
v_gene: TRBV20-1
abundance: -
CDR3nt: TGCAGTGCTAGTGGCGGGGCGGGACTGAGGAACACTGAAGCTTTCTTT
CDR3aa: CSASGGAGLRNTEAFF

j_gene: TRBJ1-4
d_gene: -
v_gene: TRBV5-1
abundance: -
CDR3nt: TGCGCCAGCAGCTACTACAGGGAAACTAATGAAAAACTGTTTTTT
CDR3aa: CASSYYRETNEKLFF

j_gene: TRBJ1-2
d_gene: -
v_gene: TRBV19
abundance: -
CDR3nt: TGTGCCAGTAGCCTGGGGGGACGCGGCTTCTATGGCTACACCTTC
CDR3aa: CASSLGGRGFYGYTF

j_gene: TRBJ2-3
d_gene: -
v_gene: TRBV3-1/TRBV3-2
abundance: -
CDR3nt: TGTGCCAGCAGCCAAGTCTCTAGCACAGATACGCAGTATTTT
CDR3aa: CASSQVSSTDTQYF

j_gene: TRBJ1-2
d_gene: -
v_gene: TRBV28
abundance: few
CDR3nt: TGTGCCAGCAGCCGAGTAAACTATGGCTACACCTTC
CDR3aa: CASSRVNYGYTF

j_gene: TRBJ2-1
d_gene: TRBD2
v_gene: TRBV6-2/TRBV6-3
abundance: few
CDR3nt: TGTGCCAGCAGTTACCGGACTAGCGGGAGGGCCTATGAGCAGTTCTTC
CDR3aa: CASSYRTSGRAYEQFF

j_gene: TRBJ2-3
d_gene: TRBD2
v_gene: TRBV5-4
abundance: -
CDR3nt: TGTGCCAGCAGCTTAAAGCGGGGGTCGAGCACAGATACGCAGTATTTT
CDR3aa: CASSLKRGSSTDTQYF

j_gene: TRBJ1-4
d_gene: -
v_gene: TRBV14
abundance: -
CDR3nt: TGTGCCAGCAGCCGACAGGTCTATGAAAAACTGTTTTTT
CDR3aa: CASSRQVYEKLFF

j_gene: TRBJ2-3
d_gene: TRBD2
v_gene: TRBV12-5
abundance: -
CDR3nt: TGTGCTAGTGCTCCACCGGGACTAGCGGGAGGTGCGGCGACGCAGTATTTT
CDR3aa: CASAPPGLAGGAATQYF

j_gene: TRBJ2-3
d_gene: -
v_gene: TRBV18
abundance: once
CDR3nt: TGTGCCAGCTCCCCCCCCGCCGGACAGACGGGACCAGATACGCAGTATTTT
CDR3aa: CASSPPAGQTGPDTQYF

j_gene: TRBJ1-2
d_gene: -
v_gene: TRBV29-1
abundance: -
CDR3nt: TGCAGCGCCGAAATGGGGGGTGGCTACACCTTC
CDR3aa: CSAEMGGGYTF

j_gene: TRBJ1-1
d_gene: -
v_gene: TRBV29-1
abundance: -
CDR3nt: TGCAGCGTTGCAAGAGTTGAGGCTTTCTTT
CDR3aa: CSVARVEAFF

j_gene: TRBJ2-7
d_gene: TRBD1
v_gene: TRBV11-3
abundance: few
CDR3nt: TGTGCCAGCAGCTTAGGGGCAGGGGGTGGTGAGCAGTACTTC
CDR3aa: CASSLGAGGGEQYF

j_gene: TRBJ1-2
d_gene: -
v_gene: TRBV4-2
abundance: few
CDR3nt: TGTGCCAGCAGCCGGAGCAGAATTAACTATGGCTACACCTTC
CDR3aa: CASSRSRINYGYTF

j_gene: TRBJ1-2
d_gene: -
v_gene: TRBV5-1
abundance: -
CDR3nt: TGCGCCAGCAGCCAGATGCAGGACTATGGCTACACCTTC
CDR3aa: CASSQMQDYGYTF

j_gene: TRBJ2-3
d_gene: -
v_gene: TRBV18
abundance: -
CDR3nt: TGTGCCAGCTCACCCCCTGGGGCGATGGGCACAGATACGCAGTATTTT
CDR3aa: CASSPPGAMGTDTQYF

j_gene: TRBJ2-2
d_gene: TRBD2
v_gene: TRBV9
abundance: -
CDR3nt: TGTGCCAGCAGCGGCGGGACTAGCGGCACCGGGGAGCTGTTTTTT
CDR3aa: CASSGGTSGTGELFF

j_gene: TRBJ1-5
d_gene: -
v_gene: TRBV7-9
abundance: few
CDR3nt: TGTGCCAGCAGCTTATTAACAGGGAGTCAGCCCCAGCATTTT
CDR3aa: CASSLLTGSQPQHF

j_gene: TRBJ2-1
d_gene: -
v_gene: TRBV6-6
abundance: -
CDR3nt: TGTGCCAGCAGTTACCCCGGAGGGAGTAATGAGCAGTTCTTC
CDR3aa: CASSYPGGSNEQFF

j_gene: TRBJ2-7
d_gene: TRBD2
v_gene: TRBV7-2
abundance: -
CDR3nt: TGTGCCAGCAGCCCCGCAGCGGGAAATCTCGAGCAGTACTTC
CDR3aa: CASSPAAGNLEQYF

j_gene: TRBJ2-5
d_gene: -
v_gene: TRBV18
abundance: -
CDR3nt: TGTGCCAGCTCACTTCTAGCGCCTAAGGGGAGGGAGACCCAGTACTTC
CDR3aa: CASSLLAPKGRETQYF

j_gene: TRBJ2-7
d_gene: -
v_gene: TRBV3-1/TRBV3-2
abundance: -
CDR3nt: TGTGCCAGCAGCGCTAACTACGAGCAGTACTTC
CDR3aa: CASSANYEQYF